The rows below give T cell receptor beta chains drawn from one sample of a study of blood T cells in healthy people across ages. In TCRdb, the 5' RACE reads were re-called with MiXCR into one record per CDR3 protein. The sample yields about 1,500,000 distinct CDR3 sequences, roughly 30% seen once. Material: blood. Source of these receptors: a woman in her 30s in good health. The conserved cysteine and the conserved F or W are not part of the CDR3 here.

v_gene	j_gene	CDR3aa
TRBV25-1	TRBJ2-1	ASSVPGLAGGQQF
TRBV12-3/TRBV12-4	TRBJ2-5	ASSFGPGQETQY
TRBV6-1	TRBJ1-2	ASSDSPVYGYT
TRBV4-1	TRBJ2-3	ASSHLTGQGAADTQY
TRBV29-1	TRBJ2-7	SVVLGEQY
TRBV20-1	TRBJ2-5	SASSGWGPKETQY
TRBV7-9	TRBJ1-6	ASSLETGYSPLH
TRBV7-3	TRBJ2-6	ASSSQAARSGANVLT
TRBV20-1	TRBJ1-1	SARGTNQGNTEAF
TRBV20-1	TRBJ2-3	SASGRASGDTQY
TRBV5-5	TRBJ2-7	ASSVAGTGPYEQY
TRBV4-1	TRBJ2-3	ASSLPQGVGTDTQY
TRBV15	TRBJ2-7	ATSRDVLRSEQY
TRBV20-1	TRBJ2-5	SALLRQGTETQY
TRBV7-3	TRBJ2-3	ASSLGQTDTQY
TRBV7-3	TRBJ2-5	ASSNVGTPQETQY
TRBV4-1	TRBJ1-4	ASSLQGFTNEKLF
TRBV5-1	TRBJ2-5	ASSPSGSGNQETQY
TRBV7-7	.	ASSTQPGARTQY
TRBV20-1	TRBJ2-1	SAKPGLAGREQF
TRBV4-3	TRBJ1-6	ASSQRVGLSNSPLH
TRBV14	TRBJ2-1	ASSLDQSSYNEQF
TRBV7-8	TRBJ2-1	ASSLREGSYNEQF
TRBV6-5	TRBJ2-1	ASCLDRTCYNEQF
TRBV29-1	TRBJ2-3	SVAPPEGQY
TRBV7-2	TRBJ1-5	ASTVMGNQPQH
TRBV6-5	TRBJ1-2	ASSPKGGGTSYT
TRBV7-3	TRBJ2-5	ASSLTAVGTQY
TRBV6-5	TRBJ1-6	ASSYSEGNNSPLH
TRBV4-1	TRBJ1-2	ASSDIGRGRDYGYT
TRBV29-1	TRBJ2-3	SVGGISTDTQY
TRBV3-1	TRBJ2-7	ASSQGRQGAEQY
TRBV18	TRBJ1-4	ASSPLQGGAGEKLF
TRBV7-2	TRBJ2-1	ASSLTSSEVGQF
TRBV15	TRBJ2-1	STSRDGSSYNEQF
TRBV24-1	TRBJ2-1	ATSDRDRELNEQF
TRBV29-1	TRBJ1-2	SVEGGGRYGYT
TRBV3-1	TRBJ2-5	ACSWGSQETQY
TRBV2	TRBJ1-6	AGKRRANSPLH
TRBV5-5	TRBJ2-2	ASSFFRTNTGELF
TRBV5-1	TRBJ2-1	ASSLDVAGGYNEQF
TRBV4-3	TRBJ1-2	ASSQDWGRIYGYT
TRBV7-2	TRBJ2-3	ASSLMGGRGDTQY
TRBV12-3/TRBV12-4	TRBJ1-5	ASSRGSLEPQH
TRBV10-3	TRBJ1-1	AITEGRKNTEAF
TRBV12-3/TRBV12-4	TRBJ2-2	ASSHRDRGLSTGELF
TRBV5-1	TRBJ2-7	ASSLTGDPSYEQY
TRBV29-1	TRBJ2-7	SVETSGGPYEQY
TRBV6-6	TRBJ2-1	ASSYLGPDEQF
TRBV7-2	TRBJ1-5	ASSSDRDQPQH
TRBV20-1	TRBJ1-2	SARVQAGNYGYT
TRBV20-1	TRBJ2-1	SASEGRGLRYEQF
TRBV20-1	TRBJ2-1	SAGSAGGANEQF
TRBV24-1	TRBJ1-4	ATSTGTGDEKRF
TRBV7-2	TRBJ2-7	ASSLGTADISYEQY
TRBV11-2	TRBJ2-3	ASSLDGLAPDTQY
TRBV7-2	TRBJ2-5	ASLALSGLQETQY
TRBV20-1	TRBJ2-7	SASLLAGGDEQY
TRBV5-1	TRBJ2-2	ASSPGTEGTGELF
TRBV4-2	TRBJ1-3	ASSQENGRRYNSGNTIY